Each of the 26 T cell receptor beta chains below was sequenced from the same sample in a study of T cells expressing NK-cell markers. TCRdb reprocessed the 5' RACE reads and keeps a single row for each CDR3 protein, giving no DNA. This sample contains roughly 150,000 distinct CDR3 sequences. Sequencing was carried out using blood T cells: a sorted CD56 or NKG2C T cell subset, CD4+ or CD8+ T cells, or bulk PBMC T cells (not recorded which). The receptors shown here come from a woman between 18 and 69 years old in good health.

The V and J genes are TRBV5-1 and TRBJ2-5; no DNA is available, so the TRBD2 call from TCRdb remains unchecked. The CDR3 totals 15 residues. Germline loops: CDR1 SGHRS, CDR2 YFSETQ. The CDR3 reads CASSLGTSGTETQYF.

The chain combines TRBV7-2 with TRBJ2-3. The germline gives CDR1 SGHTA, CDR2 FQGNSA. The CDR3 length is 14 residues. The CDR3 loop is CASSLVSLTDTQYF.

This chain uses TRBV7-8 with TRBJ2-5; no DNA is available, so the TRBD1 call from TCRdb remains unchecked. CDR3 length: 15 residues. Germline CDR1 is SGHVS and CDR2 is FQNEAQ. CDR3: CASSLGSPKKETQYF.

The chain's CDR3 is CASSLGGQGALQPQHF. The J gene is TRBJ1-5, the V gene TRBV5-1; the D gene TCRdb calls, TRBD1, cannot be checked with no DNA. Germline lookup yields CDR1 SGHRS and CDR2 YFSETQ. This CDR3 has 16 residues.

The CDR3 is CASSLVPAGGPQFF. The V and J genes are TRBV5-5 and TRBJ2-1; TCRdb's assignment of TRBD2 cannot be checked, as there is no DNA. This CDR3 contains 14 residues. Germline-derived CDR1 and CDR2 are SGHKS and YYEKEE (reference sequence).

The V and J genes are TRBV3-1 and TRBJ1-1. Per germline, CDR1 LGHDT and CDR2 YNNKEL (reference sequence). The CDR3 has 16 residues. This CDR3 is CASSHELTYMNTEAFF.

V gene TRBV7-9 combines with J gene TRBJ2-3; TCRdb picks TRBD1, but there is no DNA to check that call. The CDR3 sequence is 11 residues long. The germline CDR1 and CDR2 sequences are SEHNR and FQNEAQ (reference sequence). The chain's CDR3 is CASGTGDTQYF.

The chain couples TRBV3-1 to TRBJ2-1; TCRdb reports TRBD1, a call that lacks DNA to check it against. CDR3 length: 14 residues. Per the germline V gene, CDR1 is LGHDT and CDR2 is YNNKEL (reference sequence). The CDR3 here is CASSQEVGRNEQFF.

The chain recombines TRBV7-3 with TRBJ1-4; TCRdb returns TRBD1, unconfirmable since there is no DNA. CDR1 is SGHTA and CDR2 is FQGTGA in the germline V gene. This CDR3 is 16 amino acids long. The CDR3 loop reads CASSLTEKGEREKLFF.

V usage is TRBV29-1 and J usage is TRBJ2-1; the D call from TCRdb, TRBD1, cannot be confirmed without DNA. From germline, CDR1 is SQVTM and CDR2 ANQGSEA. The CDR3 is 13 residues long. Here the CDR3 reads CSVGDRIYNEQFF.

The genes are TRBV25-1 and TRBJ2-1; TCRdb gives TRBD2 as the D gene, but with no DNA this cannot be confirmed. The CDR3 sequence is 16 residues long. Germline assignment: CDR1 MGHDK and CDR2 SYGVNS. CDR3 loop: CASKTPGSGRLGEQFF. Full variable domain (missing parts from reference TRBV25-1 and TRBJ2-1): EADIYQTPRYLVIGTGKKITLECSQTMGHDKMYWYQQDPGMELHLIHYSYGVNSTEKGDLSSESTVSRIRTEHFPLTLESARPSHTSQYLCASKTPGSGRLGEQFFGPGTRLTVL.

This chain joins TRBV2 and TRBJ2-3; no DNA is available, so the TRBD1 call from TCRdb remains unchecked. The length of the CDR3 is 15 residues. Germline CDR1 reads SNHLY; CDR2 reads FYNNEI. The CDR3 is CASNMAGATGDTQYF.

The CDR3 region is CASSYLSYGGSTEAFF. The chain links TRBV6-5 to TRBJ1-1; TCRdb's assignment of TRBD1 cannot be checked, as there is no DNA. The CDR3 runs 16 residues. The germline V gene encodes CDR1 MNHEY and CDR2 SVGAGI.

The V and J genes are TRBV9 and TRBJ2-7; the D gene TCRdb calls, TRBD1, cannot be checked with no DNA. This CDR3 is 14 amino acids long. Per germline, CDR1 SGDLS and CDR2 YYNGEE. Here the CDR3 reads CASSREWSSYEQYF.

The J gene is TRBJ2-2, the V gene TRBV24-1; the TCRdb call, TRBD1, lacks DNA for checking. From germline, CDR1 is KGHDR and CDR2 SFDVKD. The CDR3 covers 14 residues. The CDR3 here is CATSDPGGTGELFF.

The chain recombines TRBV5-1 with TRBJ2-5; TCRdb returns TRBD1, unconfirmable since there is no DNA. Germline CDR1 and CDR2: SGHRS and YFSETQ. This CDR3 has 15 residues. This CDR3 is CASSSGTGPQETQYF.

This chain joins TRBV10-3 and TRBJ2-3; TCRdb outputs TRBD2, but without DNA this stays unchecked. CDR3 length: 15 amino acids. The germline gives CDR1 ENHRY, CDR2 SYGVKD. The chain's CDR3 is CAISEGSGYTDTQYF.

The CDR3 here is CASSPGQEGYNEQFF. The chain has TRBV7-9 and TRBJ2-1; TCRdb gives TRBD1 as the D gene, but with no DNA this cannot be confirmed. The germline CDR1 and CDR2 sequences are SEHNR and FQNEAQ (reference sequence). The CDR3 sequence is 15 residues long. The full variable domain, completed using reference TRBV7-9 and TRBJ2-1, is DTGVSQNPRHKITKRGQNVTFRCDPISEHNRLYWYRQTLGQGPEFLTYFQNEAQLEKSRLLSDRFSAERPKGSFSTLEIQRTEQGDSAMYLCASSPGQEGYNEQFFGPGTRLTVL.

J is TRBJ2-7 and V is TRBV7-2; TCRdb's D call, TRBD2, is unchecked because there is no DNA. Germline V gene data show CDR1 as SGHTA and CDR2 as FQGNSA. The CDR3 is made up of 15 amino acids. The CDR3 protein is CASSYRTSGAYEQYF.

This CDR3 reads CASSESSGGGYEQFF. V usage is TRBV2 and J usage is TRBJ2-1; TCRdb's D call of TRBD2 is untestable without DNA. This CDR3 region has 15 residues. Germline values: CDR1 SNHLY, CDR2 FYNNEI.

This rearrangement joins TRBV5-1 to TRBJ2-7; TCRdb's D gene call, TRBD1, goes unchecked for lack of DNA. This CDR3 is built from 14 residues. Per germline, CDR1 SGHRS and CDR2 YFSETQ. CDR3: CASRLMTDSYEQYF.

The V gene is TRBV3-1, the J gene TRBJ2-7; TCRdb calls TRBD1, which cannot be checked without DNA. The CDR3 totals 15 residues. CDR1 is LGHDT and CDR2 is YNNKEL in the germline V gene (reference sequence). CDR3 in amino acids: CASSQAVGQPYEQYF.

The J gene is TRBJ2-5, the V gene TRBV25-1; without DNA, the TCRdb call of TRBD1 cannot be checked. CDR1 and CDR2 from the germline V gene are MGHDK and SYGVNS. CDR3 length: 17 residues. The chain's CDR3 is CASSEGVSGWYQETQYF.

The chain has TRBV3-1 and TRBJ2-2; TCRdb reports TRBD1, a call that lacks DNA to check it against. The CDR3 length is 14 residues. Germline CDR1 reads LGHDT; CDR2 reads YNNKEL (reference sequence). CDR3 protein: CATKGGMNTGELFF.

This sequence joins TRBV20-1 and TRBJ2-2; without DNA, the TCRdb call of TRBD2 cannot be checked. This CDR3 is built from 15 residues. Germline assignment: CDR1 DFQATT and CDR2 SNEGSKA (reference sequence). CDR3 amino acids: CSARGLAGGAGELFF.

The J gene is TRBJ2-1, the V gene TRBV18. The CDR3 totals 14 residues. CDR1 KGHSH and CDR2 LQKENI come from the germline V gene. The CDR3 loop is CASSPRVINNEQFF. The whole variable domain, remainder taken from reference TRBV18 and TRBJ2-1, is NAGVMQNPRHLVRRRGQEARLRCSPMKGHSHVYWYRQLPEEGLKFMVYLQKENIIDESGMPKERFSAEFPKEGPSILRIQQVVRGDSAAYFCASSPRVINNEQFFGPGTRLTVL.